The rows below give T cell receptor beta chains drawn from one sample of a study of cytomegalovirus exposure and HLA in healthy donors. Sequencing used immunoSEQ multiplex PCR; TCRdb keeps in-frame clones, though not all of them. The sample contains approximately 130,000 clones, about 85% of which appear only once. The sequenced sample consisted of PBMCs. These receptors were collected from a woman in her thirties in good health and CMV-seropositive. CDR3s include the opening cysteine and the closing phenylalanine or tryptophan.

V gene	J gene	CDR3 protein
TRBV6-6	TRBJ2-2	CASSYLQNTGELFF
TRBV10-2	TRBJ2-7	CASSRGTGPYEQYF
TRBV10-3	TRBJ1-5	CAVGAGTASNQPQHF
TRBV7-9	TRBJ2-1	CASSPIRGQTHEQFF
TRBV5-1	TRBJ2-5	CASSRLGLAGGYQETQYF
TRBV5-1	TRBJ2-7	CASTSSGSYEQYF
TRBV6-4	TRBJ2-6	CASRPLRNRDPNSGANVLTF
TRBV6-5	TRBJ2-6	CASSYSSIPGANVLTF
TRBV7-9	TRBJ2-7	CASSSAQGTYEQYF
TRBV7-9	TRBJ1-1	CASSRGTGEAFF
TRBV5-4	TRBJ2-1	CASSLGGEISNEQFF
TRBV5-1	TRBJ1-1	CASSLAQGAEAFF
TRBV5-1	TRBJ2-1	CASSSGLALYNEQFF
TRBV30	TRBJ2-5	CAWRGGVGGETQYF
TRBV5-3	TRBJ1-2	CARSNSGNHYGYTF
TRBV10-3	TRBJ2-7	CAIKAAEDSYEQYF
TRBV5-1	TRBJ2-2	CASSEQGTSSGELFF
TRBV6-1	TRBJ2-4	CASSGGSGRNIQYF
TRBV27	TRBJ1-5	CASSLDRGNQPQHF
TRBV19	TRBJ1-2	CASSIRDYGYTF
TRBV29-1	TRBJ2-7	CSVSGTYEQYF
TRBV18	TRBJ1-1	CASSPQGEGTEAFF
TRBV2	TRBJ1-2	CASSEDFSGGYTF
TRBV6-5	TRBJ1-5	CASSVRARGQPQHF
TRBV9	TRBJ2-7	CASSGGGLAGDEQYF
TRBV11-2	TRBJ2-7	CASSLAGGVEQYF
TRBV6-5	TRBJ2-7	CASTFTGTSAYEQYF
TRBV6-5	TRBJ2-7	CASSPPPYYEQYF
TRBV5-4	TRBJ1-1	CASSLQGAGTEAFF
TRBV9	TRBJ2-3	CASSGGGLATDTQYF
TRBV30	TRBJ1-1	CACPPRGGGAEAFF
TRBV11-2	TRBJ1-5	CASSAGGAGQPQHF
TRBV29-1	TRBJ2-7	CSVGGGSSYGQYF
TRBV15	TRBJ2-3	CATRSTSGGAHTQYF
TRBV7-3	TRBJ2-1	CASSLLAGGANEQFF
TRBV5-1	TRBJ1-2	CASSFAGQNYGYTF
TRBV9	TRBJ2-7	CASSVGQVSSYEQYF
TRBV28	TRBJ1-6	CASIPLGGNSPLHF
TRBV11-2	TRBJ2-3	CASSSPRTYTDTQYF
TRBV7-3	TRBJ1-3	CASSLRGNTIYF
TRBV9	TRBJ2-1	CASSVSGLAGNSQFF
TRBV5-1	TRBJ2-7	CASSLELPVDEQYF
TRBV10-1	TRBJ1-1	CASSEFGSAEAFF
TRBV9	TRBJ2-3	CASSPPLADTQYF
TRBV10-3	TRBJ2-1	CAISEGEPSIGGVF